The 32 T cell receptor beta chains given below trace back to one sample, sequenced in a study of T cells in Graves' hyperthyroidism and ophthalmopathy. Authors of the study amplified TCR beta CDR3 regions from RNA transcripts. When the TCR CDR3 underwent first-round RT-PCR, the HTBI primer set was used. TCRdb re-analysed the multiplex PCR reads in MiXCR, keeping a single row per CDR3 protein. Of under 450,000 distinct CDR3 sequences in the sample, approximately 17% were seen once. The sequenced material came from blood. These receptors were taken from a woman aged 30 to 39 with Graves' hyperthyroidism that later progressed to Graves' ophthalmopathy.

This clonotype was picked up a small number of times. The chain joins TRBV27 to TRBJ2-5, with 7 bases identical to TRBD2. Germline CDR1 MNHEY, CDR2 SMNVEV (reference sequence). The V segment lost 0 bases and the J segment 6 bases; nucleotides outside the gene matches: 4. The CDR3 has 14 amino acids. CDR3 nucleotide sequence: TGTGCCAGCAGTTTATCGTGGGGGGGAAAGACCCAGTACTTC. Translating it yields CASSLSWGGKTQYF.

This clonotype has a count of ten or more. V is TRBV11-1 and J is TRBJ2-5; 7 bases align to TRBD1. Germline CDR1 and CDR2: SGHAT and FQDESV (reference sequence). The ends lost 5 bases at V and 2 bases at J; junction bases unmatched: 8. This CDR3 contains 15 residues. The CDR3 DNA reads as TGTGCCAGCAGCGGATGGCCGGGACAGCAAGAGACCCAGTACTTC. Protein: CASSGWPGQQETQYF.

This clonotype was observed a few times. The chain joins TRBV6-5 to TRBJ1-5; D is undetermined. V was shortened by 2 bases and J by 2 bases, with 7 bases between the two germline ends. The germline V gene encodes CDR1 MNHEY and CDR2 SVGAGI. The CDR3 runs 14 residues. The CDR3 DNA sequence: TGTGCCAGCAGTTACCCAATTGGCAATCAGCCCCAGCATTTT. It is translated as CASSYPIGNQPQHF.

A note on this clonotype: Possible read error: a much larger clone is one base away. CDR3 loop: CASSPWASNYGCTF. CDR3 bases: TGTGCCAGCAGCCCTTGGGCCTCAAACTATGGCTGCACCTTC. The rearrangement joins TRBV7-9 to TRBJ1-2, with D unresolved. CDR1 and CDR2 (germline): SEHNR, FQNEAQ (reference sequence). This CDR3 is built from 14 residues.

This clonotype was seen only a few times. The chain recombines TRBV7-6 with TRBJ2-3; 7 bases are a match to TRBD2. The CDR3 spans 15 residues. Per the germline V gene, CDR1 is SGHVS and CDR2 is FNYEAQ. With V trimmed by 5 bases and J by 1 base, 6 bases remained unmatched. The CDR3 DNA is TGTGCCAGCAGCGAGACTAGCAGAGGCACAGATACGCAGTATTTT. Translation gives CASSETSRGTDTQYF. Drawing the rest from reference TRBV7-6 and TRBJ2-3, the complete variable domain is GAGVSQSPRYKVTKRGQDVALRCDPISGHVSLYWYRQALGQGPEFLTYFNYEAQQDKSGLPNDRFSAERPEGSISTLTIQRTEQRDSAMYRCASSETSRGTDTQYFGPGTRLTVL.

The chain has TRBV27 and TRBJ2-7; D unclear. V lost 2 bases to trimming and J lost 4 bases, with 9 bases between them. The CDR3 loop spans 13 amino acids. CDR1 MNHEY and CDR2 SMNVEV come from the germline V gene (reference sequence). The CDR3 DNA reads as TGTGCCAGCAGTTTAGGTGTCCAATACGAGCAGTACTTC. Translated, it gives CASSLGVQYEQYF.

This clonotype occurred many times. The rearrangement uses TRBV12-3 or TRBV12-4 and TRBJ1-5; D is undetermined. Trimming stripped 2 bases from V and 3 bases from J, with 8 bases between. This CDR3 has 14 residues. In DNA form, the CDR3 reads TGTGCCAGCAGTTTAAGGTCAGCCAATCAGCCCCAGCATTTT. It translates to CASSLRSANQPQHF.

This clonotype was seen a few times. The rearrangement joins TRBV3-1 to TRBJ2-7; perhaps TRBD2 as D (6 bases). The germline V gene has CDR1 LGHDT and CDR2 YNNKEL (reference sequence). V was cut by 4 bases and J by 4 bases, with 11 bases left in between. This CDR3 region has 13 residues. CDR3 residues: CASSPGVIYEQYF. The CDR3 DNA is TGTGCCAGCAGCCCGGGAGTTATTTACGAGCAGTACTTC.

The V and J genes are TRBV28 and TRBJ2-2; 9 bases align to TRBD1. V was pared by 3 bases and J by 0 bases, with 5 bases of the junction left unmatched. Germline loops: CDR1 MDHEN, CDR2 SYDVKM. The CDR3 is made up of 17 amino acids. The CDR3 DNA sequence: TGTGCCAGCAGTTTTCCCACAGGGGGCGCGAACACCGGGGAGCTGTTTTTT. Encoded protein: CASSFPTGGANTGELFF. Combining the CDR3 with reference TRBV28 and TRBJ2-2 gives the whole variable domain DVKVTQSSRYLVKRTGEKVFLECVQDMDHENMFWYRQDPGLGLRLIYFSYDVKMKEKGDIPEGYSVSREKKERFSLILESASTNQTSMYLCASSFPTGGANTGELFFGEGSRLTVL.

This clonotype has a handful of counts. The chain couples TRBV19 to TRBJ2-2; 7 bases agree with TRBD2. This CDR3 has 17 amino acids. Germline values: CDR1 LNHDA, CDR2 SQIVND (reference sequence). V lost 2 bases and J lost 4; bases outside the gene matches: 10. CDR3 in DNA: TGTGCCAGTAGTATATGGCCGGCGGGAGCGGGCACCGGGGAGCTGTTTTTT. Translating gives CASSIWPAGAGTGELFF.

The chain uses TRBV11-3 and TRBJ2-5, with TRBD2 matching 9 bases. The J segment lost 4 bases and the V segment lost 1 base, leaving 10 bases of the junction unmatched. The CDR3 is 17 residues long. Germline lookup yields CDR1 SGHNT and CDR2 YENEEA. CDR3 region: CASSLGVRGGFSETQYF. The CDR3 DNA reads as TGTGCCAGCAGCTTAGGGGTGCGGGGGGGCTTCTCAGAGACCCAGTACTTC.

Ten or more counts support this clonotype. The J gene is TRBJ2-1, the V gene TRBV18; D is perhaps TRBD1 (5 bases). Germline lookup yields CDR1 KGHSH and CDR2 LQKENI. The V and J ends lost 6 bases and 6 bases respectively, with 12 bases between them. CDR3 length: 13 residues. CDR3 nucleotide sequence: TGTGCCAGCTCCTCGACAGAGCCCAATGAGCAGTTCTTC. It translates to CASSSTEPNEQFF.

The chain combines TRBV6-2 or TRBV6-3 with TRBJ1-4; 10 bases line up with TRBD1. The CDR3 sequence is 15 residues long. Germline CDR1 reads MNHEY; CDR2 reads SVGEGT. After removal of 6 bases from V and 4 bases from J, the junction contained 5 bases not matched to a gene. CDR3: CASRTDRGYNEKLFF. In DNA form, the CDR3 reads TGTGCCAGCAGAACGGACAGGGGGTATAATGAAAAACTGTTTTTT.

This clonotype was seen more than once but under ten times. The chain joins TRBV5-1 to TRBJ2-2; TRBD2 agrees at 7 bases. Trimming took 0 bases from V and 0 from J; bases not matched to a gene: 2. The V gene's germline CDR1 is SGHRS and CDR2 YFSETQ. The length of the CDR3 is 16 residues. The CDR3: CASSLVGGTNTGELFF. The CDR3 DNA is TGCGCCAGCAGCTTGGTCGGGGGGACGAACACCGGGGAGCTGTTTTTT.

This clonotype was found many times. The junction departs from germline at one end; a sequencing error may be responsible. This chain joins TRBV10-3 and TRBJ2-3; no firm D call. This CDR3 is built from 10 residues. The germline gives CDR1 ENHRY, CDR2 SYGVKD. The CDR3 sequence is CAIGEDTQYF. CDR3 nucleotide sequence: TGTGCCATCGGTGAGGATACGCAGTATTTT.

This clonotype appeared many times. This chain connects TRBV7-2 to TRBJ2-5; D is unresolved. V was trimmed by 1 base and J by 5 bases, leaving 11 bases between them. The CDR3 has 14 residues. Germline CDR1 and CDR2: SGHTA and FQGNSA. The DNA for the CDR3 is TGTGCCAGCAGCTTAGAGGAAGTCATGGAGACCCAGTACTTC. This gives the protein CASSLEEVMETQYF.

This clonotype was counted ten times or more. The chain links TRBV19 to TRBJ2-2; tentatively, D is TRBD1 (6 bases). V shed 6 bases and J shed 5 bases, with 10 bases lying between them. The germline V gene encodes CDR1 LNHDA and CDR2 SQIVND (reference sequence). CDR3 length: 13 residues. CDR3 loop: CASRTGRTGELFF. The CDR3 bases are TGTGCCAGTAGGACAGGCAGGACCGGGGAGCTGTTTTTT.

J is TRBJ2-3 and V is TRBV29-1, with a weak D call TRBD1 (6 bases). The CDR3 runs 14 residues. Trimming took 3 bases from V and 3 from J, leaving 13 bases between them. Germline CDR1 reads SQVTM; CDR2 reads ANQGSEA. CDR3 protein: CSVERGGETDTQYF. DNA for the CDR3: TGCAGCGTTGAGAGAGGGGGAGAGACAGATACGCAGTATTTT.

This clonotype has at least ten counts. The J gene is TRBJ2-3, the V gene TRBV2, with D hard to call. Trimming shortened V by 6 bases and J by 3 bases, and 16 bases separated the two germline ends. This CDR3 has 15 residues. CDR1 is SNHLY and CDR2 is FYNNEI in the germline V gene. The CDR3 bases are TGTGCCAGCAGGAGCCTCCAGGTTGGAACAGATACGCAGTATTTT. Amino acids: CASRSLQVGTDTQYF. The full variable domain, its missing parts supplied by reference TRBV2 and TRBJ2-3, is EPEVTQTPSHQVTQMGQEVILRCVPISNHLYFYWYRQILGQKVEFLVSFYNNEISEKSEIFDDQFSVERPDGSNFTLKIRSTKLEDSAMYFCASRSLQVGTDTQYFGPGTRLTVL.

This clonotype was detected many times. J is TRBJ1-5 and V is TRBV12-3 or TRBV12-4, with no clear D. The CDR3 is made up of 16 amino acids. The V gene lost 3 bases and the J gene lost 0 bases, with 12 bases spanning the gap. CDR3 region: CASSFAVTYSNQPQHF. CDR3 coding DNA: TGTGCCAGCAGTTTCGCAGTGACCTATAGCAATCAGCCCCAGCATTTT.

This clonotype was found many times. CDR3 coding DNA: TGTGCCTGGAGGGCGGGGGAATATAGCAATCAGCCCCAGCATTTT. This sequence encodes CAWRAGEYSNQPQHF. V is TRBV30 and J is TRBJ1-5; D possibly corresponds to TRBD1 (5 bases). The V gene's germline CDR1 is GTSNPN and CDR2 SVGIG (reference sequence). The CDR3 extends over 15 amino acids. V lost 3 bases and J 0 bases, leaving 12 bases between the germline ends.

With respect to this clonotype: Being one base from a much bigger clone, this may be a read error. J is TRBJ1-1 and V is TRBV5-1, with a tentative D call TRBD1 (6 bases). The CDR3 is 14 amino acids. Germline-derived CDR1 and CDR2 are SGHRS and YFSETQ. The CDR3 is CAGSLVGTSEVAFF. CDR3 bases: TGCGCCGGCAGCTTGGTGGGGACATCCGAGGTGGCTTTCTTT.

This clonotype was picked up many times. The V gene is TRBV5-1, the J gene TRBJ1-2; D call uncertain. Trimming removed 3 bases from V and 8 bases from J, with 20 bases in between. The CDR3 extends over 15 amino acids. Germline V gene sequence: CDR1 SGHRS, CDR2 YFSETQ. CDR3 in DNA: TGCGCCAGCAGCTCGTGGACCGATGCCACGGGCGGCTACACCTTC. Residues: CASSSWTDATGGYTF.

There are many counts of this clonotype. The chain uses TRBV28 and TRBJ2-7; no clear D. The CDR3 consists of 15 residues. Trimming shortened V by 5 bases and J by 0 bases, and 14 bases separated the two germline ends. Germline V gene sequence: CDR1 MDHEN, CDR2 SYDVKM. CDR3 amino acids: CASSPYVGLSYEQYF. The CDR3 bases are TGTGCCAGCAGTCCCTATGTCGGGCTCTCCTACGAGCAGTACTTC. Full variable domain (outside the CDR3, taken from reference TRBV28 and TRBJ2-7): DVKVTQSSRYLVKRTGEKVFLECVQDMDHENMFWYRQDPGLGLRLIYFSYDVKMKEKGDIPEGYSVSREKKERFSLILESASTNQTSMYLCASSPYVGLSYEQYFGPGTRLTVT.

This clonotype has ten or more counts. The chain couples TRBV2 to TRBJ2-1; D is perhaps TRBD2 (6 bases). The CDR3 totals 14 residues. V shed 7 bases and J shed 3 bases, with 13 bases lying between them. The germline CDR1 and CDR2 sequences are SNHLY and FYNNEI. CDR3 protein: CASNVPTSYNEQFF. The CDR3 nucleotides are TGTGCCAGCAATGTCCCGACTAGCTACAATGAGCAGTTCTTC.

The rearrangement links TRBV2 to TRBJ1-5; the D is unclear. Trimming shortened V by 4 bases and J by 8 bases, and 12 bases separated the two germline ends. The CDR3 is 13 residues long. Germline V gene data show CDR1 as SNHLY and CDR2 as FYNNEI. As DNA, the CDR3 is TGTGCCAGCAGTGGGCCAGTTTCGAAGCCCCAGCATTTT. Translation: CASSGPVSKPQHF.

The table lists this clonotype with many counts. This rearrangement joins TRBV6-1 to TRBJ1-2; possibly TRBD1 for D (5 bases). V was pared by 7 bases and J by 4 bases, with 13 bases between. This CDR3 region has 13 residues. Germline V lookup: CDR1 MNHNS, CDR2 SASEGT. The CDR3 loop reads CASKTTQVYGYTF. The CDR3 DNA follows: TGTGCCAGCAAGACCACACAGGTCTATGGCTACACCTTC.

This clonotype was recorded at least ten times. This chain joins TRBV20-1 and TRBJ1-4; TRBD1 agrees at 7 bases. With V trimmed by 6 bases and J by 8 bases, 3 bases remained unmatched. Per the germline V gene, CDR1 is DFQATT and CDR2 is SNEGSKA (reference sequence). This CDR3 is built from 11 residues. The CDR3 loop reads CSAWDSEKLFF. As DNA, the CDR3 is TGCAGTGCATGGGACAGCGAAAAACTGTTTTTT.

J is TRBJ2-3 and V is TRBV20-1; tentative D call: TRBD2 (6 bases). CDR1 and CDR2 (germline): DFQATT, SNEGSKA (reference sequence). V lost 5 bases to trimming and J lost 9 bases, with 12 bases between them. The CDR3 runs 11 residues. The CDR3 reads CSAGGTDTQYF. DNA for the CDR3: TGCAGTGCTGGGGGGACGGACACGCAGTATTTT.

This clonotype has ten or more counts. The genes are TRBV28 and TRBJ2-7, with 8 bases aligning to TRBD1. The CDR3 covers 15 residues. With 5 bases clipped from V and 4 bases from J, the junction kept 10 bases outside the gene matches. Germline loops: CDR1 MDHEN, CDR2 SYDVKM. CDR3 coding DNA: TGTGCCAGCAGTACCTCCCGGACAGGGAGATACGAGCAGTACTTC. Translated, it gives CASSTSRTGRYEQYF.

The sample holds a few counts of this clonotype. This chain uses TRBV5-6 with TRBJ2-7; TRBD1 matches 9 bases. V was pared by 4 bases and J by 3 bases, with 8 bases of the junction left unmatched. Germline assignment: CDR1 SGHDT and CDR2 YYEEEE. The CDR3 has 15 residues. The CDR3 loop reads CASSDYRGLYYEQYF. As DNA, the CDR3 is TGTGCCAGCAGCGATTACAGGGGGCTGTACTACGAGCAGTACTTC.

This clonotype was detected many times. The chain recombines TRBV28 with TRBJ1-5; 8 bases fit TRBD1. The CDR3 is made up of 16 amino acids. V lost 1 base to trimming and J lost 5 bases; unmatched junction nucleotides: 7. Germline values: CDR1 MDHEN, CDR2 SYDVKM. CDR3 amino acids: CASSLSGQGTDQPQHF. The CDR3 DNA sequence: TGTGCCAGCAGTTTATCAGGACAGGGTACTGATCAGCCCCAGCATTTT. The full variable domain, its missing parts supplied by reference TRBV28 and TRBJ1-5, is DVKVTQSSRYLVKRTGEKVFLECVQDMDHENMFWYRQDPGLGLRLIYFSYDVKMKEKGDIPEGYSVSREKKERFSLILESASTNQTSMYLCASSLSGQGTDQPQHFGDGTRLSIL.